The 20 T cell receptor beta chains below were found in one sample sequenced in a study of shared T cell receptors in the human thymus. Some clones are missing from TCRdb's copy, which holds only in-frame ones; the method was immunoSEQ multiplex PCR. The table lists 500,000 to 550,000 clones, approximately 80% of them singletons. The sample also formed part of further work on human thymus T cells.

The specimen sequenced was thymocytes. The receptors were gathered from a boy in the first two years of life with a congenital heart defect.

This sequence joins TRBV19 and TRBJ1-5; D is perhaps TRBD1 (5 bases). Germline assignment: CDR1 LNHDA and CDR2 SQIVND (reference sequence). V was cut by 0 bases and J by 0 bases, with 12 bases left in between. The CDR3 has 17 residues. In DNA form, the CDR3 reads TGTGCCAGTAGTATAGAGGGGGGTCCTTATAGCAATCAGCCCCAGCATTTT. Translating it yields CASSIEGGPYSNQPQHF.

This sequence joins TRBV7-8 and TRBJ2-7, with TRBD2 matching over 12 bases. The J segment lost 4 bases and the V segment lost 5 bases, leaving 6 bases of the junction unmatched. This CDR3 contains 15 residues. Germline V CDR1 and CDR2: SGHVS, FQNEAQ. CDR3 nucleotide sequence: TGTGCCAGCAGCCCGAAGACTAGCGGGAGATACGAGCAGTACTTC. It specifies CASSPKTSGRYEQYF.

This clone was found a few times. CDR3 region: CASSFRGYQETQYF. CDR3 coding DNA: TGTGCCAGCAGTTTTAGGGGGTACCAAGAGACCCAGTACTTC. This chain connects TRBV28 to TRBJ2-5; D might be TRBD1 (6 bases). The germline CDR1 and CDR2 sequences are MDHEN and SYDVKM. The CDR3 has 14 residues. The ends were cut back, 3 bases at V and 0 bases at J, with 8 bases in the middle.

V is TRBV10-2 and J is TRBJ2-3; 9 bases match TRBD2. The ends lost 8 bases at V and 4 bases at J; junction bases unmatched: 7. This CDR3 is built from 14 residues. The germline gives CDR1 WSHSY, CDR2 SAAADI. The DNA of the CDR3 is TGCGCCAGCGATAGCGGGAGTAGGTCAGATACGCAGTATTTT. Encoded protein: CASDSGSRSDTQYF.

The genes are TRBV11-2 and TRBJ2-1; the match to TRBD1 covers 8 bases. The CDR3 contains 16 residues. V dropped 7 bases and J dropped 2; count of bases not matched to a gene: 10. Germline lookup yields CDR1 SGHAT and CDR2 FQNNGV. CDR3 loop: CASIHRAGGAYNEQFF. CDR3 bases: TGTGCCAGCATTCATAGGGCAGGGGGCGCCTACAATGAGCAGTTCTTC. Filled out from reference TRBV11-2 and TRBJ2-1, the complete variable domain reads EAGVAQSPRYKIIEKRQSVAFWCNPISGHATLYWYQQILGQGPKLLIQFQNNGVVDDSQLPKDRFSAERLKGVDSTLKIQPAKLEDSAVYLCASIHRAGGAYNEQFFGPGTRLTVL.

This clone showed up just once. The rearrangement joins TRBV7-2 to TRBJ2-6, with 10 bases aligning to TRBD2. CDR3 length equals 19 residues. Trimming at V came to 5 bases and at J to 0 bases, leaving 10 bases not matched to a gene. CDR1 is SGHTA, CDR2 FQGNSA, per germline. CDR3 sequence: CASSGSGTSVTSGANVLTF. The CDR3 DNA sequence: TGTGCCAGCAGCGGATCCGGGACTAGCGTAACCTCTGGGGCCAACGTCCTGACTTTC.

DNA for the CDR3: TGTGCCTGGAGTGTGTTAGCGGGAGGTCTCGCTAGCACAGATACGCAGTATTTT. Translating it yields CAWSVLAGGLASTDTQYF. This sequence joins TRBV30 and TRBJ2-3; 10 bases map to TRBD2. V was pared by 0 bases and J by 0 bases, with 9 bases of the junction left unmatched. The CDR3 runs to 18 residues. Germline loops: CDR1 GTSNPN, CDR2 SVGIG (reference sequence).

The CDR3 loop is CASSSRGIEIYGYTF. The CDR3 DNA follows: TGTGCCAGCAGTTCTAGGGGTATCGAGATCTATGGCTACACCTTC. This chain joins TRBV2 and TRBJ1-2; D perhaps matches TRBD1 (5 bases). Trimming took 5 bases from V and 4 from J, leaving 17 bases between them. Germline CDR1 is SNHLY and CDR2 is FYNNEI. The CDR3 loop spans 15 amino acids.

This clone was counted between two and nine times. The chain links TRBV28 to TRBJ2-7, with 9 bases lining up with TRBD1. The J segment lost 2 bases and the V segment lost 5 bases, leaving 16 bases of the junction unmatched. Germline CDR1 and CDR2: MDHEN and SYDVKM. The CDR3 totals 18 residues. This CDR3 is CASSHYNGGQGLTYEQYF. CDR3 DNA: TGTGCCAGCAGTCATTATAATGGCGGACAGGGGTTGACCTACGAGCAGTACTTC.

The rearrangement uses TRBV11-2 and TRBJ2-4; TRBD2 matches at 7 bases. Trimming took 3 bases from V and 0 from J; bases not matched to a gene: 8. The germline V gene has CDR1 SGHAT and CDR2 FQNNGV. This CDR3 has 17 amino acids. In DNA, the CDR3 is TGTGCCAGCAGCTTGGGAAAGCGGGACTTAGCCAAAAACATTCAGTACTTC. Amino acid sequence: CASSLGKRDLAKNIQYF.

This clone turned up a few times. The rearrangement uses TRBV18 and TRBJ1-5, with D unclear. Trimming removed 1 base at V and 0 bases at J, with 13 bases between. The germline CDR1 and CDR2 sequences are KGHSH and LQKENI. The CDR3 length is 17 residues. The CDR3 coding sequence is TGTGCCAGCTCACCACTCCGGACCGACTATAGCAATCAGCCCCAGCATTTT. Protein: CASSPLRTDYSNQPQHF. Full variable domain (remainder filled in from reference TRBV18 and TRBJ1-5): NAGVMQNPRHLVRRRGQEARLRCSPMKGHSHVYWYRQLPEEGLKFMVYLQKENIIDESGMPKERFSAEFPKEGPSILRIQQVVRGDSAAYFCASSPLRTDYSNQPQHFGDGTRLSIL.

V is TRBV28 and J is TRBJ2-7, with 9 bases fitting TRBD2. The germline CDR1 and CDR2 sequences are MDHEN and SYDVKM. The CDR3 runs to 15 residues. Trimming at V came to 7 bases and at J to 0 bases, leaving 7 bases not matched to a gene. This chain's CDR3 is CASKEGGRASYEQYF. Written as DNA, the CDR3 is TGTGCCAGCAAAGAAGGCGGGAGGGCCTCCTACGAGCAGTACTTC.

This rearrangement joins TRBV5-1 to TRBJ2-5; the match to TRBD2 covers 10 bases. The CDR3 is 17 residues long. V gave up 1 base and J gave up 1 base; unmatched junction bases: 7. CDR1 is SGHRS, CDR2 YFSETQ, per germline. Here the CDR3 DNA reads TGCGCCAGCAGCTTGAGGCTAGCGGGAGAAGCCCAAGAGACCCAGTACTTC. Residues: CASSLRLAGEAQETQYF.

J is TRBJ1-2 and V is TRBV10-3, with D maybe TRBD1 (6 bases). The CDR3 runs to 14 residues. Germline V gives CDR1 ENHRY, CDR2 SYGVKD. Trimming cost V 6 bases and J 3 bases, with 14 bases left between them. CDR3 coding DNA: TGTGCCATCAGGAGACAGGTAGCAGACTATGGCTACACCTTC. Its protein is CAIRRQVADYGYTF.

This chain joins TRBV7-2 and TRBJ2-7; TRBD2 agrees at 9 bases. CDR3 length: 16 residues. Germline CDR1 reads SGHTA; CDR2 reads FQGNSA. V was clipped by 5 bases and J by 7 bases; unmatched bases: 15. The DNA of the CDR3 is TGTGCCAGCAGCCTCCACACCGGGCTAGCGGGATGTGAGCAGTACTTC. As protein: CASSLHTGLAGCEQYF.

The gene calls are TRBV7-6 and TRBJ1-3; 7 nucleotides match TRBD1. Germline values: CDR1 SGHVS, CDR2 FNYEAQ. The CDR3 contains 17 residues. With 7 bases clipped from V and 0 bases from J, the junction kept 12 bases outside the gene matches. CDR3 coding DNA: TGTGCCAGCATCCGTGACGACAGGGTCCGCTCTGGAAACACCATATATTTT. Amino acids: CASIRDDRVRSGNTIYF.

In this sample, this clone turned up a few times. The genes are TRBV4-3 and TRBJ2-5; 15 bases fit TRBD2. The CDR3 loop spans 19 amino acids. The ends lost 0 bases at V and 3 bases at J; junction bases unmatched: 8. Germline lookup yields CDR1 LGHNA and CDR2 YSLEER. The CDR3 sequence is CASSQDRRTSGRGKETQYF. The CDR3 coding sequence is TGCGCCAGCAGCCAAGATCGGAGGACTAGCGGGAGGGGGAAAGAGACCCAGTACTTC.

CDR3 loop: CASSLAGLYPRTQYF. As DNA, the CDR3 is TGTGCCAGCAGCTTAGCGGGACTGTATCCGAGAACCCAGTACTTC. The J gene is TRBJ2-5, the V gene TRBV7-9, with TRBD2 as a possible D gene (6 bases). V was cut by 0 bases and J by 8 bases, with 16 bases left in between. The germline V gene encodes CDR1 SEHNR and CDR2 FQNEAQ (reference sequence). CDR3 length: 15 amino acids.

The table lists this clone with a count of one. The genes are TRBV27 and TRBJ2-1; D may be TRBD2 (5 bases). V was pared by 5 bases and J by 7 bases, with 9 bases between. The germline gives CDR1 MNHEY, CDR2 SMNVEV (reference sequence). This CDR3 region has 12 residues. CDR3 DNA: TGTGCCAGCAGTCCCTCGGGGAATGAGCAGTTCTTC. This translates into CASSPSGNEQFF.

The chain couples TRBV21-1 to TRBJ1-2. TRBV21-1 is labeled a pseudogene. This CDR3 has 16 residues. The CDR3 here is CASSKDRDGEGYGYTF. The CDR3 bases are TGTGCCAGCAGCAAAGATAGGGACGGGGAGGGGTATGGCTACACCTTC.